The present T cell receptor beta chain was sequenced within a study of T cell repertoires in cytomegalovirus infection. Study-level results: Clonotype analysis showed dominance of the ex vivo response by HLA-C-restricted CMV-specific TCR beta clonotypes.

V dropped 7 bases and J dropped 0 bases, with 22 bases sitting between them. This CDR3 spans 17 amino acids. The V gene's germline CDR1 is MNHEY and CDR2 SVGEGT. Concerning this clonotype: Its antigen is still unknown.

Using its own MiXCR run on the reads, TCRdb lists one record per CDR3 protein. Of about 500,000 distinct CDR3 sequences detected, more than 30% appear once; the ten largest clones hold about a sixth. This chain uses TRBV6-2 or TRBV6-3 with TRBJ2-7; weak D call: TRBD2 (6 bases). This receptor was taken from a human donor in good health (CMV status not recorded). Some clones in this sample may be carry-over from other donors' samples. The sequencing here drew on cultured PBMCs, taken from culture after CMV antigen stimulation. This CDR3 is CASTGSLSGADSYEQYV. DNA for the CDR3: TGTGCCAGCACGGGAAGCCTTAGCGGAGCGGACTCCTACGAGCAGTACGTC.